This section outlines one T cell receptor (beta chain) sequence together with its context. Its antigen is undetermined. CD45RO-negative cells were positively selected for CCR7, leaving out terminally differentiated effector memory CD45RA+ cells. The sample comes from a study of shared clonotypes between healthy human individuals. Assay used: immunoSEQ multiplex PCR; TCRdb lists only in-frame clones, some missing. This sample yields some 1,900,000 clones, of which approximately 95% are seen a single time; approximately 1% belongs to the top ten. Findings of the study overall: Exclusively blood specimens were collected; tissue repertoires likely differ. What naive subsets generally showed was a larger estimated richness than memory subsets showed.

Germline lookup yields CDR1 SEHNR and CDR2 FQNEAQ (reference sequence). The germline V and J ends were trimmed by 5 bases and 4 bases, with 6 bases remaining between them. This CDR3 is built from 11 residues. Sequenced input: naive CD8+ T cells sorted from blood. The chain links TRBV7-9 to TRBJ2-7; D not resolved. The TCR comes from a man between 18 and 35 years old in good health. CDR3 amino acids: CASSDAYEQYF. In DNA form, the CDR3 reads TGTGCCAGCAGCGATGCTTACGAGCAGTACTTC.